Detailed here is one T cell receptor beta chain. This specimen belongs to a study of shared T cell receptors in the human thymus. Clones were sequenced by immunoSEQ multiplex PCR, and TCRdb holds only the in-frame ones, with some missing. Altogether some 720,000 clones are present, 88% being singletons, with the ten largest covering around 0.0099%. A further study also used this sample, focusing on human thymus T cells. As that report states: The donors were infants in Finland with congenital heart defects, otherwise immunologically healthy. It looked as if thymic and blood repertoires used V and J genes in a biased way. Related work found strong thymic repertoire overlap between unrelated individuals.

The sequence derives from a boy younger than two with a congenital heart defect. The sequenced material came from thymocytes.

The CDR3 here is CASSLRGHFVEQYF. The CDR3 nucleotides are TGTGCCAGCAGTCTCAGAGGTCACTTTGTCGAGCAGTACTTC. The chain has TRBV27 and TRBJ2-7; no clear D gene. Germline CDR1 is MNHEY and CDR2 is SMNVEV (reference sequence). The CDR3 is made up of 14 amino acids. V shed 5 bases and J shed 6 bases, with 17 bases lying between them.